This TCR beta chain stems from a study of PD-L1 blockade in urothelial cancer. Study-wide context: Blood underwent analysis 3 weeks (second dose) and 6 weeks after treatment began. Median T cell yield from blood was approximately 150,000.

Time point in this sample: peripheral blood 6 weeks after treatment start. CDR1 and CDR2 (germline): LNHDA, SQIVND (reference sequence). This CDR3 contains 14 residues. V dropped 5 bases and J dropped 6; count of bases not matched to a gene: 5. Sequencing was performed with immunoSEQ multiplex PCR; in TCRdb, only in-frame clones are kept and a portion is missing. The table has roughly 100,000 clones, roughly 83% seen once. This sequence was found in a man aged 70 or older with urothelial cancer. This chain joins TRBV19 and TRBJ1-5; TRBD1 matches at 9 bases. The sequences come from PBMCs, collected around atezolizumab (anti-PD-L1) treatment. The CDR3 bases are TGTGCCAGTAGTGCAGGACAGGGGATTCAGCCCCAGCATTTT. Translation gives CASSAGQGIQPQHF. The full variable domain, with the rest looked up from reference TRBV19 and TRBJ1-5, is DGGITQSPKYLFRKEGQNVTLSCEQNLNHDAMYWYRQDPGQGLRLIYYSQIVNDFQKGDIAEGYSVSREKKESFPLTVTSAQKNPTAFYLCASSAGQGIQPQHFGDGTRLSIL.